The sequence of this T cell receptor beta chain was determined in a study of cytomegalovirus exposure and HLA in healthy donors. Study results and caveats: Researchers counted some 150 TCR beta chains as cytomegalovirus-associated. In all likelihood, a cluster of highly shared sequence variants was a sequencing artifact.

Unmatched junction bases numbered 11, after V lost 1 base and J lost 2 bases. In germline, CDR1 is PRHDT, CDR2 FYEKMQ (reference sequence). The CDR3 is made up of 19 amino acids. Each donor was healthy, and each was a bone marrow donor. As concerns this clone: The antigen is unknown.

The primer mix had 60 Vbeta and 13 Jbeta primers. Sequencing was performed with immunoSEQ multiplex PCR; in TCRdb, only in-frame clones are kept and a portion is missing. The sample shows more than 150,000 clones, 65% to 90% of them seen only once. The material sequenced was PBMCs. The rearrangement uses TRBV13 and TRBJ2-3; 11 nucleotides line up with TRBD2. The TCR was taken from a woman aged 45-65 years in good health and CMV-seropositive. The CDR3 protein is CASSLALAGGPINTDTQYF. In DNA form, the CDR3 reads TGTGCCAGCAGCTTAGCGCTAGCGGGGGGACCGATTAACACAGATACGCAGTATTTT.